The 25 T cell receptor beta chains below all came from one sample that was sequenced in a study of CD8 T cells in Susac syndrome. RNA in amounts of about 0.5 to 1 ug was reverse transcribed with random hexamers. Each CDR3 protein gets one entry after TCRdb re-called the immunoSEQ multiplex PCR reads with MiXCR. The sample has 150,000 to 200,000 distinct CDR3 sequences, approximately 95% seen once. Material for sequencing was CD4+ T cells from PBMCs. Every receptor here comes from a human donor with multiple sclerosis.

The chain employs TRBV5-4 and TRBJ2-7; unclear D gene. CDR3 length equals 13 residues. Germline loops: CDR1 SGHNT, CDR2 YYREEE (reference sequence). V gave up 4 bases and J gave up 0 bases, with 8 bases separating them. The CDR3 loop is CASSQHSSYEQYF. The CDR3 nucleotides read TGTGCCAGCAGCCAACACAGCTCCTACGAGCAGTACTTC.

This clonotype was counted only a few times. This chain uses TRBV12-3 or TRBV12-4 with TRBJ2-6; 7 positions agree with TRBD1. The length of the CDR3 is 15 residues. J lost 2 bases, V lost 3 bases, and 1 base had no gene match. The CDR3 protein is CASSLTGPGANVLTF. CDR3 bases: TGTGCCAGCAGTTTGACAGGGCCTGGGGCCAACGTCCTGACTTTC.

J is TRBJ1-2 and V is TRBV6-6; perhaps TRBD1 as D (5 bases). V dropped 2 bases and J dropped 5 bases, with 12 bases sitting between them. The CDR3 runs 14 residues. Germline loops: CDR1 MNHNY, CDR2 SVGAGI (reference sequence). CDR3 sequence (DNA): TGTGCCAGCAGTTACCCGACAGAGTATTATGGCTACACCTTC. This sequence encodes CASSYPTEYYGYTF.

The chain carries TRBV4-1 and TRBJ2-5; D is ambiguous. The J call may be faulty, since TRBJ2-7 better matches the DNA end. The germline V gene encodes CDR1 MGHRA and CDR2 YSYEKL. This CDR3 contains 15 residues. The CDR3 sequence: CASSQEALQSYEQYF. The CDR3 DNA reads TGCGCCAGCAGCCAAGAGGCGCTTCAGTCATACGAGCAGTACTTC.

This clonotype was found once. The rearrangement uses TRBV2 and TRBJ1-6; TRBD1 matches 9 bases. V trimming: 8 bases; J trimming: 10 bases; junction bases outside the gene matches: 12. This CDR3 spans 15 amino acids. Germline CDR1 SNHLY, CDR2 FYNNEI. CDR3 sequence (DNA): TGTGCCAGCGTGCCCGAGGACAGGGGATGGTCACCCCTCCACTTT. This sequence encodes CASVPEDRGWSPLHF.

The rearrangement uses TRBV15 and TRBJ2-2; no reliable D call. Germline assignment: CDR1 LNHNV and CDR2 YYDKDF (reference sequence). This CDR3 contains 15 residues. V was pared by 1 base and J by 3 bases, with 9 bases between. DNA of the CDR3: TGTGCCACCAGCAGAGCAACCTGGGACACCGGGGAGCTGTTTTTT. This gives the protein CATSRATWDTGELFF.

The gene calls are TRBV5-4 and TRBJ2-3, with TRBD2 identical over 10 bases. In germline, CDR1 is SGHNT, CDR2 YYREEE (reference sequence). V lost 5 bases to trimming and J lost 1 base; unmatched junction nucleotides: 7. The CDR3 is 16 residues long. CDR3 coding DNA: TGTGCCAGCAGACACTACCTAGCGGGGGGCACAGATACGCAGTATTTT. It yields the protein CASRHYLAGGTDTQYF.

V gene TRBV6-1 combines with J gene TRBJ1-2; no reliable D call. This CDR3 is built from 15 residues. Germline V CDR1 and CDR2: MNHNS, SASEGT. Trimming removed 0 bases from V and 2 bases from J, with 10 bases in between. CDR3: CASSEALSHNYGYTF. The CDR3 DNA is TGTGCCAGCAGTGAAGCCTTGTCACACAACTATGGCTACACCTTC.

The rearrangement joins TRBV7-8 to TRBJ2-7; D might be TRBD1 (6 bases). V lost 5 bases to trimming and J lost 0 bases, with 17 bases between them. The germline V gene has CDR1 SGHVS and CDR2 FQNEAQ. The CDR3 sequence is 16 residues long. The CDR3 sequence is CASSDRNRALSYEQYF. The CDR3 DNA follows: TGTGCCAGCAGCGACCGGAACAGGGCCCTCTCCTACGAGCAGTACTTC.

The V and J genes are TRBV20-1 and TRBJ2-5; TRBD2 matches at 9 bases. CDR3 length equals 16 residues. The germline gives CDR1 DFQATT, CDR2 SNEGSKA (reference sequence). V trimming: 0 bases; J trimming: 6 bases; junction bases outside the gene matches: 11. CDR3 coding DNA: TGCAGTGCTAGAGATCTCCGTAGCGGGAGCTCGAAGACCCAGTACTTC. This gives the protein CSARDLRSGSSKTQYF.

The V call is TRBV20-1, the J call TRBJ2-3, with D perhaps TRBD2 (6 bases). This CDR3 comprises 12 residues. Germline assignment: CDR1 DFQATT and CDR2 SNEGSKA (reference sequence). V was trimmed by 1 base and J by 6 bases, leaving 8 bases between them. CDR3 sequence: CSARVRDDTQYF. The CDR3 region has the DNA TGCAGTGCTAGAGTGCGGGACGATACGCAGTATTTT.

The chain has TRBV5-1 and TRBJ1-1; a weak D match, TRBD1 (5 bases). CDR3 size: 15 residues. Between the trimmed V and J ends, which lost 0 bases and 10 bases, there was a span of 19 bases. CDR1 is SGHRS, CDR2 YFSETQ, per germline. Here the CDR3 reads CASSLGDGRVQGAFF. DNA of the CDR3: TGCGCCAGCAGCTTGGGGGACGGGAGGGTTCAAGGAGCTTTCTTT.

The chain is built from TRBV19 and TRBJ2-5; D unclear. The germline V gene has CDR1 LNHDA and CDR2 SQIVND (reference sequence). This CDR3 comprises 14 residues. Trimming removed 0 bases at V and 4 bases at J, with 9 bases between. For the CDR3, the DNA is TGTGCCAGTAGTATAGAGATTTCTGGAGAGACCCAGTACTTC. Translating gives CASSIEISGETQYF. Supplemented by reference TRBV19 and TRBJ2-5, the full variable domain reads DGGITQSPKYLFRKEGQNVTLSCEQNLNHDAMYWYRQDPGQGLRLIYYSQIVNDFQKGDIAEGYSVSREKKESFPLTVTSAQKNPTAFYLCASSIEISGETQYFGPGTRLLVL.

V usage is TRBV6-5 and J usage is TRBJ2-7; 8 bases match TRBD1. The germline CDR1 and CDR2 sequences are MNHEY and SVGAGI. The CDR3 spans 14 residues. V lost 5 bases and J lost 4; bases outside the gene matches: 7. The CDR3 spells CASSHWTGQYEQYF. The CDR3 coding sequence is TGTGCCAGCAGTCACTGGACAGGGCAGTACGAGCAGTACTTC.

CDR3 loop: CAAPRAAGNTIYF. CDR3 bases: TGTGCCGCCCCTCGTGCGGCTGGAAACACCATATATTTT. The chain carries TRBV30 and TRBJ1-3, with D unclear. This CDR3 is 13 amino acids long. CDR1 GTSNPN and CDR2 SVGIG come from the germline V gene (reference sequence). The V end was cut by 8 bases, the J end by 2 bases, with 13 bases between.

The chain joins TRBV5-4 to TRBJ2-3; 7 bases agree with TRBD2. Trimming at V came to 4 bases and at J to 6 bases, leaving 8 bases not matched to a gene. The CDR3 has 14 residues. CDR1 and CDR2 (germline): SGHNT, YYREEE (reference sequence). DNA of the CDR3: TGTGCCAGCAGCGGGAGGGACGGCGGGGATACGCAGTATTTT. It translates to CASSGRDGGDTQYF.

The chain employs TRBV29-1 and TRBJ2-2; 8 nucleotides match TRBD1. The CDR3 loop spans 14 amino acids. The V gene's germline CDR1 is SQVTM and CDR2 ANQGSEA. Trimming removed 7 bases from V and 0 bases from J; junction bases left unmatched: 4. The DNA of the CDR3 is TGCAGCGCCCGGACAGGGCCGAACACCGGGGAGCTGTTTTTT. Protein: CSARTGPNTGELFF.

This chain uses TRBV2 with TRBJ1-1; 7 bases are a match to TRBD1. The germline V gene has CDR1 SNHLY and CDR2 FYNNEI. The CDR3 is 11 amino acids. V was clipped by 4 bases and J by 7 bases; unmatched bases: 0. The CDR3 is CASSGDSEAFF. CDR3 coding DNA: TGTGCCAGCAGTGGGGACAGTGAAGCTTTCTTT.

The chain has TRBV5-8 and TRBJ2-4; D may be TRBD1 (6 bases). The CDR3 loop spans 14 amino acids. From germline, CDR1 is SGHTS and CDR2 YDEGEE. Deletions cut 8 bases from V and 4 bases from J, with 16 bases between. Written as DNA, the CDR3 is TGTGCCAGACAAGACAGGACCGGGAAAAACATTCAGTACTTC. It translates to CARQDRTGKNIQYF.

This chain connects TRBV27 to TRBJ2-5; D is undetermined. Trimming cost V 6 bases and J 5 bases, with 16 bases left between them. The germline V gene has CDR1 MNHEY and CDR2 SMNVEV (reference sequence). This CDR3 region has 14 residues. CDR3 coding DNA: TGTGCCAGCAGCCCATCGGTAATCCGGGAGACCCAGTACTTC. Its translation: CASSPSVIRETQYF.

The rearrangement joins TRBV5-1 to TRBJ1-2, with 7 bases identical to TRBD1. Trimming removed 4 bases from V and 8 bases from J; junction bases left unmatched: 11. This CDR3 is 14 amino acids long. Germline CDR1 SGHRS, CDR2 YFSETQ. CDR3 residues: CASSAGTAPGGYTF. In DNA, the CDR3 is TGCGCCAGCAGCGCAGGGACAGCCCCTGGCGGCTACACCTTC. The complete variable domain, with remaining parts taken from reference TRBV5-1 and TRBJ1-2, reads KAGVTQTPRYLIKTRGQQVTLSCSPISGHRSVSWYQQTPGQGLQFLFEYFSETQRNKGNFPGRFSGRQFSNSRSEMNVSTLELGDSALYLCASSAGTAPGGYTFGSGTRLTVV.

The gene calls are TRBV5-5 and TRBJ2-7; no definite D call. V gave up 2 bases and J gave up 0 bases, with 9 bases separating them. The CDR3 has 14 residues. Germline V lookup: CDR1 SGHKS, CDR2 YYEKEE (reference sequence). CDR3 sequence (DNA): TGTGCCAGCAGCTTTGTTAGCAACTCCTACGAGCAGTACTTC. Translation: CASSFVSNSYEQYF.

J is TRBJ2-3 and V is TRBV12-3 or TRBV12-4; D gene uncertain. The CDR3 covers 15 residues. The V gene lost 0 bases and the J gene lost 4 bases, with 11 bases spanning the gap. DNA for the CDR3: TGTGCCAGCAGTTTAGCAATCTCCCTCCCAGATACGCAGTATTTT. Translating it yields CASSLAISLPDTQYF.

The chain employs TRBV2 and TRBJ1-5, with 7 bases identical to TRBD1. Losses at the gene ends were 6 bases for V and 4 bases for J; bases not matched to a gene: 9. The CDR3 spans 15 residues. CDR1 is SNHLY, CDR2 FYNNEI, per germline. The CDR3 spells CASRRTGETNQPQHF. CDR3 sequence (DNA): TGTGCCAGCAGACGCACAGGGGAAACTAATCAGCCCCAGCATTTT.

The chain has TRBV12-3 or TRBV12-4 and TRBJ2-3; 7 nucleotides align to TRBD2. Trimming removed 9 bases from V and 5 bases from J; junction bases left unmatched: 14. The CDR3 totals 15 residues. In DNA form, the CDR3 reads TGTGCCAGTCTGAAACCGGGACTACCGAGAGATACGCAGTATTTT. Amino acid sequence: CASLKPGLPRDTQYF.